A single sample is the source of the 25 T cell receptor beta chains below, sequenced in a study of blood T cell repertoires in COVID-19. Assay used: immunoSEQ multiplex PCR; TCRdb lists only in-frame clones, some missing. The sample holds 140,000 to 150,000 clones, about 87% seen once. Sequencing input: peripheral blood. The receptors derive from a woman aged 50 to 60 with acute or convalescent COVID-19.

The chain recombines TRBV3-1 (or the pseudogene TRBV3-2) with TRBJ2-1, with 9 bases aligning to TRBD2. The CDR3 covers 18 residues. The germline gives CDR1 LGHDT, CDR2 YNNKEL (reference sequence). Unmatched junction bases numbered 10, after V lost 4 bases and J lost 0 bases. The CDR3 here is CASSLLYSGSSSYNEQFF. CDR3 nucleotide sequence: TGTGCCAGCAGCCTCCTTTATAGCGGGAGTAGCTCCTACAATGAGCAGTTCTTC.

The chain carries TRBV24-1 and TRBJ2-3; D is ambiguous. CDR3 size: 12 residues. V was pared by 2 bases and J by 4 bases, with 3 bases between. Per germline, CDR1 KGHDR and CDR2 SFDVKD. The CDR3 here is CATSDSADTQYF. Written as DNA, the CDR3 is TGTGCCACCAGTGATTCAGCAGATACGCAGTATTTT.

There are a few counts of this clone. The rearrangement joins TRBV3-1 (or the pseudogene TRBV3-2) to TRBJ2-7; D unclear. This CDR3 is 12 amino acids long. Per the germline V gene, CDR1 is LGHDT and CDR2 is YNNKEL (reference sequence). Between the trimmed V and J ends, which lost 4 bases and 3 bases, there was a span of 7 bases. The CDR3 here is CASSPLGYEQYF. The CDR3 nucleotides read TGTGCCAGCAGCCCCCTAGGCTACGAGCAGTACTTC.

The V and J genes are TRBV7-3 and TRBJ1-2; a weak D match, TRBD1 (5 bases). V was trimmed by 2 bases and J by 8 bases, leaving 12 bases between them. The CDR3 runs to 13 residues. The V gene's germline CDR1 is SGHTA and CDR2 FQGTGA. CDR3 sequence (DNA): TGTGCCAGCAGCTTAGGAGGCGGGACGGGCTACACCTTC. Translating gives CASSLGGGTGYTF.

V gene TRBV30 combines with J gene TRBJ2-1, with D possibly TRBD2 on 6 matching bases. Trimming took off 0 bases at V and 7 bases at J, with 7 bases between the two ends. The CDR3 contains 12 residues. CDR1 and CDR2 from the germline V gene are GTSNPN and SVGIG (reference sequence). In DNA, the CDR3 is TGTGCCTGGAGTGTACGGGGGAATGAGCAGTTCTTC. It yields the protein CAWSVRGNEQFF.

The CDR3 region is CAWTGGSGYTF. The CDR3 DNA is TGTGCCTGGACAGGGGGTAGTGGCTACACCTTC. The chain combines TRBV30 with TRBJ1-2; 7 nucleotides match TRBD1. The V gene end was trimmed by 4 bases and the J gene end by 7 bases; junction bases not matched to a gene: 3. This CDR3 has 11 amino acids. Looked up from germline, CDR1 is GTSNPN and CDR2 is SVGIG (reference sequence).

The CDR3 region has the DNA TGTGCCAGCAGTTTGAGCGCGGTTTACGAGCAGTACTTC. Residues: CASSLSAVYEQYF. V is TRBV12-3 or TRBV12-4 and J is TRBJ2-7; D gene uncertain. The CDR3 loop spans 13 amino acids. V lost 3 bases, J lost 4 bases, and 10 bases lay in between.

This clone was seen only a few times. The chain uses TRBV7-9 and TRBJ1-4; D perhaps matches TRBD1 (5 bases). Trimming shortened V by 5 bases and J by 1 base, and 8 bases separated the two germline ends. The CDR3 is made up of 14 amino acids. Germline V lookup: CDR1 SEHNR, CDR2 FQNEAQ (reference sequence). In DNA, the CDR3 is TGTGCCAGCAGCCCGGGGGAAACTAATGAAAAACTGTTTTTT. Translated, it gives CASSPGETNEKLFF.

The chain is built from TRBV5-1 and TRBJ1-3, with D possibly being TRBD1 (5 bases). Germline V gene lookup returns CDR1 SGHRS and CDR2 YFSETQ. Between the trimmed V and J ends, which lost 5 bases and 4 bases, there was a span of 13 bases. The CDR3 length is 14 residues. The CDR3 DNA reads TGCGCCAGCAGGGAGGGGATTACGGGAAACACCATATATTTT. It encodes CASREGITGNTIYF.

The chain carries TRBV12-3 or TRBV12-4 and TRBJ1-3; no definite D call. Trimming stripped 6 bases from V and 0 bases from J, with 6 bases between. The CDR3 is 13 residues long. CDR3 in amino acids: CASSSFSGNTIYF. DNA of the CDR3: TGTGCCAGCAGCTCCTTCTCTGGAAACACCATATATTTT.

The chain is built from TRBV7-9 and TRBJ2-7, with 10 bases that match TRBD1. The germline gives CDR1 SEHNR, CDR2 FQNEAQ (reference sequence). The CDR3 consists of 15 residues. V lost 4 bases to trimming and J lost 6 bases; unmatched junction nucleotides: 9. CDR3 coding DNA: TGTGCCAGCAGCTCCACGGGACAGGGGAATACCGAGCAGTACTTC. Translating it yields CASSSTGQGNTEQYF.

V is TRBV5-6 and J is TRBJ1-5, with D unclear. V was pared by 1 base and J by 3 bases, with 8 bases between. The CDR3 has 14 amino acids. Germline CDR1 and CDR2: SGHDT and YYEEEE. The CDR3 protein is CASSLLPDNQPQHF. Here the CDR3 DNA reads TGTGCCAGCAGCTTGTTACCAGACAATCAGCCCCAGCATTTT.

The V call is TRBV5-1, the J call TRBJ1-1; 8 bases are shared with TRBD1. Germline lookup yields CDR1 SGHRS and CDR2 YFSETQ. There are 15 residues in the CDR3. The ends lost 4 bases at V and 5 bases at J; junction bases unmatched: 10. The CDR3 region has the DNA TGCGCCAGCAGCGCCCAGACAGGGGTCGGGACTGAAGCTTTCTTT. The encoded protein is CASSAQTGVGTEAFF.

The chain uses TRBV19 and TRBJ1-1; 8 nucleotides match TRBD1. The CDR3 consists of 15 residues. Germline V gives CDR1 LNHDA, CDR2 SQIVND (reference sequence). V dropped 2 bases and J dropped 1; count of bases not matched to a gene: 3. For the CDR3, the DNA is TGTGCCAGTAGTATAACCGGACAGGGGAACACTGAAGCTTTCTTT. Amino acids: CASSITGQGNTEAFF.

The chain is built from TRBV10-3 and TRBJ1-5, with D possibly matching TRBD1 (6 bases). The V gene's germline CDR1 is ENHRY and CDR2 SYGVKD. CDR3 length: 17 amino acids. Trimming pared 2 bases from V and 4 bases from J, leaving 18 bases between. This chain's CDR3 is CAISEEGVQGANQPQHF. DNA for the CDR3: TGTGCCATCAGTGAGGAGGGCGTACAGGGAGCTAATCAGCCCCAGCATTTT.

The genes are TRBV5-1 and TRBJ2-6; perhaps TRBD2 as D (5 bases). Between the trimmed V and J ends, which lost 1 base and 4 bases, there was a span of 9 bases. From germline, CDR1 is SGHRS and CDR2 YFSETQ. The CDR3 loop spans 15 amino acids. The CDR3, as DNA: TGCGCCAGCAGCTTGAGCCCGGGGGGGGCCAACGTCCTGACTTTC. Protein: CASSLSPGGANVLTF. The variable domain in full, completed from reference TRBV5-1 and TRBJ2-6, reads KAGVTQTPRYLIKTRGQQVTLSCSPISGHRSVSWYQQTPGQGLQFLFEYFSETQRNKGNFPGRFSGRQFSNSRSEMNVSTLELGDSALYLCASSLSPGGANVLTFGAGSRLTVL.

The chain uses TRBV4-2 and TRBJ1-5, with 9 bases lining up with TRBD1. V lost 0 bases to trimming and J lost 4 bases; unmatched junction nucleotides: 1. The CDR3 contains 15 residues. CDR1 and CDR2 (germline): LGHNA, YNFKEQ. DNA of the CDR3: TGTGCCAGCAGCCAAGATGGACAGGGGAATCAGCCCCAGCATTTT. Amino acids: CASSQDGQGNQPQHF.

The rearrangement uses TRBV7-8 and TRBJ1-1, with 7 bases fitting TRBD1. With V trimmed by 5 bases and J by 6 bases, 3 bases remained unmatched. The CDR3 contains 12 residues. Germline values: CDR1 SGHVS, CDR2 FQNEAQ. CDR3 loop: CASSRDRSEAFF. The DNA for the CDR3 is TGTGCCAGCAGCCGGGACAGATCTGAAGCTTTCTTT. Supplemented by reference TRBV7-8 and TRBJ1-1, the full variable domain reads GAGVSQSPRYKVAKRGQDVALRCDPISGHVSLFWYQQALGQGPEFLTYFQNEAQLDKSGLPSDRFFAERPEGSVSTLKIQRTQQEDSAVYLCASSRDRSEAFFGQGTRLTVV.

The chain links TRBV7-2 to TRBJ2-3; TRBD1 matches 7 bases. V was clipped by 3 bases and J by 0 bases; unmatched bases: 3. There are 15 residues in the CDR3. The germline CDR1 and CDR2 sequences are SGHTA and FQGNSA. CDR3: CASSLGTASTDTQYF. In DNA, the CDR3 is TGTGCCAGCAGCTTGGGGACAGCTAGCACAGATACGCAGTATTTT.

The chain has TRBV11-3 and TRBJ1-5, with TRBD1 matching over 9 bases. The germline CDR1 and CDR2 sequences are SGHNT and YENEEA. CDR3 size: 15 residues. V trimming: 3 bases; J trimming: 8 bases; junction bases outside the gene matches: 8. The CDR3 here is CASSFRTGGREPQHF. CDR3 DNA: TGTGCCAGCAGCTTTAGAACAGGGGGCCGGGAGCCCCAGCATTTT.

The chain combines TRBV9 with TRBJ1-6; 9 nucleotides agree with TRBD1. The CDR3 runs 15 residues. Germline values: CDR1 SGDLS, CDR2 YYNGEE. The ends lost 4 bases at V and 7 bases at J; junction bases unmatched: 6. The CDR3, as DNA: TGTGCCAGCAGCAGAACAGGGGGCGAAAATTCACCCCTCCACTTT. Protein product: CASSRTGGENSPLHF.

The CDR3 DNA follows: TGCGCCAGCAGCCAAGAAACGGGAGTAGGTGATACGCAGTATTTT. Protein sequence: CASSQETGVGDTQYF. The chain joins TRBV4-1 to TRBJ2-3; tentative D call: TRBD2 (6 bases). This CDR3 is built from 15 residues. Trimming left V 0 bases short and J 6 bases short, with 13 bases between. Germline CDR1 and CDR2: MGHRA and YSYEKL.

The rearrangement links TRBV28 to TRBJ1-2; D not resolved. Germline loops: CDR1 MDHEN, CDR2 SYDVKM. This CDR3 contains 15 residues. V gave up 2 bases and J gave up 2 bases, with 12 bases separating them. CDR3 sequence: CASSLIHPGNYGYTF. As DNA, the CDR3 is TGTGCCAGCAGTTTAATTCATCCGGGAAACTATGGCTACACCTTC.

J is TRBJ1-2 and V is TRBV4-2, with TRBD1 matching over 7 bases. The germline V gene encodes CDR1 LGHNA and CDR2 YNFKEQ. The CDR3 spans 14 residues. After removal of 3 bases from V and 7 bases from J, the junction contained 8 bases not matched to a gene. The CDR3 sequence is CASSHTTGRGGYTF. In DNA, the CDR3 is TGTGCCAGCAGCCATACGACAGGGCGGGGTGGCTACACCTTC.

The rearrangement links TRBV19 to TRBJ1-5; 10 bases fit TRBD1. After removal of 5 bases from V and 3 bases from J, the junction contained 10 bases not matched to a gene. CDR1 is LNHDA, CDR2 SQIVND, per germline (reference sequence). The CDR3 covers 17 residues. Here the CDR3 reads CASSPEGTGALNQPQHF. The CDR3 DNA sequence: TGTGCCAGTAGTCCCGAGGGGACAGGGGCTCTCAATCAGCCCCAGCATTTT. Looking up the rest from reference TRBV19 and TRBJ1-5 gives the full variable domain: DGGITQSPKYLFRKEGQNVTLSCEQNLNHDAMYWYRQDPGQGLRLIYYSQIVNDFQKGDIAEGYSVSREKKESFPLTVTSAQKNPTAFYLCASSPEGTGALNQPQHFGDGTRLSIL.